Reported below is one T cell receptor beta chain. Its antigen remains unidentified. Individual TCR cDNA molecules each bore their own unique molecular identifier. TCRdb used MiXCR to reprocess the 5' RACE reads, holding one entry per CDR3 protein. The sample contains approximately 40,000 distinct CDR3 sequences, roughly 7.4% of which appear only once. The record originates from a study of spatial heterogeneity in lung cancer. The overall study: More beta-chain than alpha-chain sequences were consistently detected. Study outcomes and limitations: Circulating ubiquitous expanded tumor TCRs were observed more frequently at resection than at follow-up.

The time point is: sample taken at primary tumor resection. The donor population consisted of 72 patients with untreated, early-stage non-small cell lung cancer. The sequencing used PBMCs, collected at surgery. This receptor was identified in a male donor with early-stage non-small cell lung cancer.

The CDR3 reads CASSLGGSGETQYF. In nucleotides, the CDR3 is TGTGCCAGCAGCTTAGGAGGCAGCGGGGAGACCCAGTACTTC. This chain joins TRBV13 and TRBJ2-5; a possible D gene is TRBD2 (6 bases). Per the germline V gene, CDR1 is PRHDT and CDR2 is FYEKMQ (reference sequence). The V gene lost 0 bases and the J gene lost 5 bases, with 10 bases spanning the gap. CDR3 length: 14 residues.